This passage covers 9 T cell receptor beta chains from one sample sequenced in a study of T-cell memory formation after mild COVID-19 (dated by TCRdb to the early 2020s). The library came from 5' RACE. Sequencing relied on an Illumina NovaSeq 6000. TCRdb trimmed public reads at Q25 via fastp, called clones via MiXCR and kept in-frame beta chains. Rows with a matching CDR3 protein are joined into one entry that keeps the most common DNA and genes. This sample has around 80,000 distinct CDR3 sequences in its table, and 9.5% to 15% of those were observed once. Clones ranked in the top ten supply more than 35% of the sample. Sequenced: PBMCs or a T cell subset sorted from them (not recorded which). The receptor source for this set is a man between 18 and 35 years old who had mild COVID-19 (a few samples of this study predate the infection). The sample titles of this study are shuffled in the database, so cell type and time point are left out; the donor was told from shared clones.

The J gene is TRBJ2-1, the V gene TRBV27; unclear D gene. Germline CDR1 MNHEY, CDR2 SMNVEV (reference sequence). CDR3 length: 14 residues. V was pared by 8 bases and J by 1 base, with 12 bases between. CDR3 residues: CASGIRISYNEQFF. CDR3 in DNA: TGTGCCAGCGGTATTAGAATTTCCTACAATGAGCAGTTCTTC.

CDR3 protein: CASSLPRQGDQPQHF. Written as DNA, the CDR3 is TGTGCCAGCAGTTTACCTCGACAGGGGGATCAGCCCCAGCATTTT. The chain links TRBV27 to TRBJ1-5; the match to TRBD1 covers 9 bases. The CDR3 loop spans 15 amino acids. Germline V lookup: CDR1 MNHEY, CDR2 SMNVEV (reference sequence). Trimming removed 2 bases from V and 5 bases from J; junction bases left unmatched: 4.

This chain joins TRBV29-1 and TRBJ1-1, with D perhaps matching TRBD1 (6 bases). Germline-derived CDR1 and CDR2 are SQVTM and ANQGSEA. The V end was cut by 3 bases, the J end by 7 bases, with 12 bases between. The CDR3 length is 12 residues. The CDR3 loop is CSVEGQGSEAFF. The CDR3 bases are TGCAGCGTTGAGGGGCAGGGGAGTGAAGCTTTCTTT.

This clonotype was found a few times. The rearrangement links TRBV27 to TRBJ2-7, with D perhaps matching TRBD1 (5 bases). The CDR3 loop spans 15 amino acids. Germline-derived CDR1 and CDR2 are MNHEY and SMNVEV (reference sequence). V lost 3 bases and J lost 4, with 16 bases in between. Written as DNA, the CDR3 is TGTGCCAGCAGTTTCCGGCCAGGGATTAAGTACGAGCAGTACTTC. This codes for CASSFRPGIKYEQYF.

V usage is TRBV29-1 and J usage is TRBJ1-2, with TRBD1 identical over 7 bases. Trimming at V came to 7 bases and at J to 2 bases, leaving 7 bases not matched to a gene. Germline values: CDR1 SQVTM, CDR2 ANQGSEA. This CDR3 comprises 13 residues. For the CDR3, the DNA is TGCAGCGCCAGACAGGGTGAAAACTATGGCTACACCTTC. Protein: CSARQGENYGYTF. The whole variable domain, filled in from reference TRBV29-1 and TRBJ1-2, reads SAVISQKPSRDICQRGTSLTIQCQVDSQVTMMFWYRQQPGQSLTLIATANQGSEATYESGFVIDKFPISRPNLTFSTLTVSNMSPEDSSIYLCSARQGENYGYTFGSGTRLTVV.

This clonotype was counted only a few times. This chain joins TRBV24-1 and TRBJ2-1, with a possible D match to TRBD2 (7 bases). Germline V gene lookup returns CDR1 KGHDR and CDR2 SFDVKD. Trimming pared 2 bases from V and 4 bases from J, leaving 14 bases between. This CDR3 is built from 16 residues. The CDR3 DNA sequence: TGTGCCACCAGTGATTCCGCCCGGGGGGCGTACAATGAGCAGTTCTTC. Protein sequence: CATSDSARGAYNEQFF.

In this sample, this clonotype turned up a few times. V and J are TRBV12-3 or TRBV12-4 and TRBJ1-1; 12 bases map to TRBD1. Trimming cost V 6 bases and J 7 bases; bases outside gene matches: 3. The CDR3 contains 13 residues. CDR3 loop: CASSRDRGLEAFF. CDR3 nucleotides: TGTGCCAGCAGCCGGGACAGGGGGCTTGAAGCTTTCTTT.

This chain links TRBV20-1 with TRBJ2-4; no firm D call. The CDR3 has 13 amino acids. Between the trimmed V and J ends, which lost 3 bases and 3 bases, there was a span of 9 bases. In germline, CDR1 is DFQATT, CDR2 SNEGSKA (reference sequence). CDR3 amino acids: CSASLPDKNIQYF. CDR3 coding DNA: TGCAGTGCTAGCCTCCCAGACAAAAACATTCAGTACTTC.

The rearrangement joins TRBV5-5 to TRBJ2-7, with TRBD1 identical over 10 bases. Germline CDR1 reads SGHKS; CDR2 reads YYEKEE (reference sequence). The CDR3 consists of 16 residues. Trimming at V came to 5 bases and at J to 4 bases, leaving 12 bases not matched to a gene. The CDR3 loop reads CASRHPPGQGIYEQYF. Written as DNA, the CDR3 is TGTGCCAGCAGGCATCCTCCGGGACAGGGGATTTACGAGCAGTACTTC.